This T cell receptor (beta chain) stems from a study of control samples from healthy donors and cancer patients. Sequencing was performed with immunoSEQ multiplex PCR; in TCRdb, only in-frame clones are kept and a portion is missing. This sample has some 78,000 clones, with 85% to 90% found just once. This clonotype was sampled from an older woman in good health. Specimen: blood.

The CDR3 DNA reads TGTGCCAGCAGTTTAACCGGGATCGCGAACACCGGGGAGCTGTTTTTT. This encodes CASSLTGIANTGELFF. This chain uses TRBV6-2 or TRBV6-3 with TRBJ2-2, with TRBD2 as a possible D gene (5 bases). The CDR3 spans 16 residues. Between the trimmed V and J ends, which lost 4 bases and 0 bases, there was a span of 12 bases. Germline V gene lookup returns CDR1 MNHEY and CDR2 SVGEGT.